This is a list of T cell receptor beta chains from one sample in a study of blood T cell repertoires in COVID-19. The table came from immunoSEQ multiplex PCR; TCRdb's copy has only in-frame clones and leaves some out. This sample has around 280,000 clones, with around nine tenths found just once. The sequenced sample was peripheral blood. All receptors come from a man aged 70-80 years with acute or convalescent COVID-19. Each CDR3 is given with its conserved first and last residue. D genes are given only for firm matches. The listing skips clone size in some rows; elsewhere it reads once, few, many or a size class.

TRBD2 TRBJ2-5 TRBV6-2/TRBV6-3 once CASSLSGGGAGETQYF TGTGCCAGCAGTTTATCGGGCGGGGGGGCCGGTGAGACCCAGTACTTC
NA TRBJ2-7 TRBV5-4 once CASSLAGVSYEQYF TGTGCCAGCAGCTTGGCAGGGGTTAGTTACGAGCAGTACTTC
TRBD1 TRBJ2-2 TRBV6-2/TRBV6-3 once CASSYPTGSLYTGELFF TGTGCCAGCAGTTACCCGACAGGGAGCCTATACACCGGGGAGCTGTTTTTT
NA TRBJ2-7 TRBV7-2 NA CASSLAGQRNYEQYF TGTGCCAGCAGCTTAGCCGGACAGAGAAACTACGAGCAGTACTTC
NA TRBJ2-5 TRBV7-2 NA CASSLVGNQETQYF TGTGCCAGCAGCTTGGTCGGGAACCAAGAGACCCAGTACTTC
NA TRBJ2-3 TRBV4-3 NA CASSQERTTGQAHF TGCGCCAGCAGCCAAGAACGTACCACAGGCCAAGCTCATTTT
NA TRBJ2-7 TRBV7-8 NA CASSLGWTAAYEQYF TGTGCCAGCAGCTTAGGTTGGACAGCAGCCTACGAGCAGTACTTC
TRBD2 TRBJ2-5 TRBV10-3 NA CAISRGLAGDETQYF TGTGCCATCAGTAGGGGACTAGCGGGAGACGAGACCCAGTACTTC
NA TRBJ2-7 TRBV30 few CAWDRTESYEQYF TGTGCCTGGGACAGGACCGAGTCCTACGAGCAGTACTTC
NA TRBJ2-1 TRBV7-2 NA CASSFQAASYNEQFF TGTGCCAGCAGCTTCCAAGCGGCCTCCTACAATGAGCAGTTCTTC
TRBD1 TRBJ2-1 TRBV7-2 NA CASSYRTGDNEQFF TGTGCCAGCAGCTATCGGACAGGGGACAATGAGCAGTTCTTC
NA TRBJ1-5 TRBV29-1 NA CSVLVHNQPQHF TGCAGCGTTTTAGTCCACAATCAGCCCCAGCATTTT
NA TRBJ1-6 TRBV6-4 NA CASSDEAGIRSPLHF TGTGCCAGCAGTGACGAGGCGGGGATCCGTTCACCCCTCCACTTT
TRBD1 TRBJ1-4 TRBV7-9 NA CASSLAGVGQGDEKLFF TGTGCCAGCAGCTTAGCGGGTGTGGGACAGGGGGACGAAAAACTGTTTTTT
NA TRBJ1-2 TRBV10-3 few CAISEDSLYGYTF TGTGCCATCAGTGAGGACAGCCTCTATGGCTACACCTTC
NA TRBJ2-1 TRBV20-1 NA CSARGLVPFF TGCAGTGCTAGAGGGCTAGTCCCGTTCTTC
NA TRBJ2-1 TRBV7-9 NA CASSSEAASYNEQFF TGTGCCAGCAGCTCAGAAGCGGCCTCCTACAATGAGCAGTTCTTC
NA TRBJ2-1 TRBV19 NA CASTLSSYNEQFF TGTGCCAGTACCCTCTCCTCCTACAATGAGCAGTTCTTC
NA TRBJ2-5 TRBV6-5 NA CASRGRQETQYF TGTGCCAGCAGGGGCAGACAAGAGACCCAGTACTTC
NA TRBJ2-2 TRBV3-1/TRBV3-2 NA CASSQRGGTGELFF TGTGCCAGCAGCCAAAGGGGTGGCACCGGGGAGCTGTTTTTT
NA TRBJ2-7 TRBV11-2 NA CASSYPGTSYEQYF TGTGCCAGCAGCTACCCCGGGACTTCTTACGAGCAGTACTTC
NA TRBJ2-3 TRBV6-6 NA CASSPDGGSASTDTQYF TGTGCCAGCAGTCCAGACGGTGGTAGCGCTAGCACAGATACGCAGTATTTT
TRBD2 TRBJ2-1 TRBV5-1 NA CASSPLAGRNEQFF TGCGCCAGCAGCCCTTTAGCGGGACGGAATGAGCAGTTCTTC
TRBD1 TRBJ2-7 TRBV30 NA CAWLPPGQPYEQYF TGTGCCTGGCTTCCACCGGGACAGCCCTACGAGCAGTACTTC
TRBD1 TRBJ1-2 TRBV3-1/TRBV3-2 NA CASSQGTGYGYTF TGTGCCAGCAGCCAAGGGACAGGCTATGGCTACACCTTC
NA TRBJ2-4 TRBV6-1 NA CASSEGTLLQYF TGTGCCAGCAGTGAAGGGACATTACTTCAGTACTTC
NA TRBJ2-7 TRBV9 once CASSAFPGGPMGEQYF TGTGCCAGCAGCGCCTTTCCCGGGGGGCCCATGGGAGAGCAGTACTTC
TRBD1 TRBJ1-1 TRBV19 NA CASKLDRGYFEAFF TGTGCCAGTAAGTTGGACAGGGGGTACTTTGAAGCTTTCTTT
TRBD2 TRBJ2-1 TRBV11-2 NA CASSPGGTSGRYEQFF TGTGCCAGCAGTCCCGGCGGGACTAGCGGGAGGTATGAGCAGTTCTTC
NA TRBJ2-1 TRBV6-5 NA CASSYTGTKVSNEQFF TGTGCCAGCAGTTACACCGGGACAAAGGTGTCCAATGAGCAGTTCTTC
NA TRBJ2-1 TRBV5-1 NA CASSSRFNEQFF TGCGCCAGCAGCTCCCGGTTCAATGAGCAGTTCTTC
TRBD2 TRBJ2-4 TRBV28 NA CASSGLGAENIQYF TGTGCCAGCAGTGGACTAGGGGCTGAAAACATTCAGTACTTC